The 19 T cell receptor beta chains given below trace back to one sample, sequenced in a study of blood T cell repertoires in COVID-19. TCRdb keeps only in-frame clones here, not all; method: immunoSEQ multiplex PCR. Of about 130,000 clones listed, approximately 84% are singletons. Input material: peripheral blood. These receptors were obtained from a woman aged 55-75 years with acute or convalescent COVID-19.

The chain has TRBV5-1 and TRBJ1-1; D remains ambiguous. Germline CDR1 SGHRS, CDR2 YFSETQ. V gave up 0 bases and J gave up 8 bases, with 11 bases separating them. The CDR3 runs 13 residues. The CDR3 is CASSLGEESEAFF. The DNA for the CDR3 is TGCGCCAGCAGCTTGGGTGAGGAATCCGAAGCTTTCTTT.

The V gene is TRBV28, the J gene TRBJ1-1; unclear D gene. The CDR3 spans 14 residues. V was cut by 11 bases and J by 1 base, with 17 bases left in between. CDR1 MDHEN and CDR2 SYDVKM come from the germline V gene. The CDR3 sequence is CASKQRARNTEAFF. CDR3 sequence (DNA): TGTGCCTCAAAACAGCGGGCCAGGAACACTGAAGCTTTCTTT.

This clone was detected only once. This CDR3 reads CASSAGQGTSEQYF. The CDR3 DNA follows: TGTGCCAGCAGCGCGGGACAGGGGACCTCCGAGCAGTACTTC. This chain uses TRBV11-1 with TRBJ2-7, with 10 positions matching TRBD1. The CDR3 length is 14 residues. V shed 5 bases, J shed 6 bases, and the junction held 7 bases outside the gene matches. Germline loops: CDR1 SGHAT, CDR2 FQDESV (reference sequence). The whole variable domain, remainder taken from reference TRBV11-1 and TRBJ2-7, is EAEVAQSPRYKITEKSQAVAFWCDPISGHATLYWYRQILGQGPELLVQFQDESVVDDSQLPKDRFSAERLKGVDSTLKIQPAELGDSAMYLCASSAGQGTSEQYFGPGTRLTVT.

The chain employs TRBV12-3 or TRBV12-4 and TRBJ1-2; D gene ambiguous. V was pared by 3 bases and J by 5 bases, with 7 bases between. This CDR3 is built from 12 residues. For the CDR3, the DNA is TGTGCCAGCAGTTTGGCTCAGTATGGCTACACCTTC. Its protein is CASSLAQYGYTF.

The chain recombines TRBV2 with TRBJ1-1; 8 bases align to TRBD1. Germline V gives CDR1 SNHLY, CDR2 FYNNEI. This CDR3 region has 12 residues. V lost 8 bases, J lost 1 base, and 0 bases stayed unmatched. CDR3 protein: CASGTGNTEAFF. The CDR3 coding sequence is TGTGCCAGCGGGACAGGGAACACTGAAGCTTTCTTT.

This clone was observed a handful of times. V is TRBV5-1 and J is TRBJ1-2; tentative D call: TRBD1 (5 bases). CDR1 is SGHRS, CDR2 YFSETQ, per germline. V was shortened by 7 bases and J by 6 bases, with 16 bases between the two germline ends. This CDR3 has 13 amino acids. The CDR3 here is CASSPWGGDGYTF. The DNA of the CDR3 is TGCGCCAGCTCCCCCTGGGGAGGGGATGGCTACACCTTC.

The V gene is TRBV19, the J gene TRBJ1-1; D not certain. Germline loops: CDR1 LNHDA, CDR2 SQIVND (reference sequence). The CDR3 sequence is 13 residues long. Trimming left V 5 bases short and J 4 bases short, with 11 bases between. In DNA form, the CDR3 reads TGTGCCAGTAGTTTTAATAGCGGCACTGAAGCTTTCTTT. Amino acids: CASSFNSGTEAFF.

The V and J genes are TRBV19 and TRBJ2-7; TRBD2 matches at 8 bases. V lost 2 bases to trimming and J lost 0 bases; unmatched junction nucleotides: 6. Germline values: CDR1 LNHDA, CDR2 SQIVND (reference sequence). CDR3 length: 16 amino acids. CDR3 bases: TGTGCCAGTAGTATATCAGAGCGGGGGAGCTCCTACGAGCAGTACTTC. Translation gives CASSISERGSSYEQYF.

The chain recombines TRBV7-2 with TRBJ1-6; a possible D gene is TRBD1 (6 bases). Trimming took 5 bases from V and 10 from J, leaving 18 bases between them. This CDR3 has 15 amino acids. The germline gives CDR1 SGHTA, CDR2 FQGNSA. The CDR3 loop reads CASSPQGGVTSPLHF. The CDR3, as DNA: TGTGCCAGCAGCCCCCAAGGGGGGGTGACCTCACCCCTCCACTTT.

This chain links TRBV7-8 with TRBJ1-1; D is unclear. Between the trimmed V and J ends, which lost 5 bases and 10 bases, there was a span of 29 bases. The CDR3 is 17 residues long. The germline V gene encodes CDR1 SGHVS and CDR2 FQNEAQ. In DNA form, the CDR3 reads TGTGCCAGCAGCCCTCACTATACCGACCGTCCCCAGTTGTTAGCTTTCTTT. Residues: CASSPHYTDRPQLLAFF.

The chain's CDR3 is CASSYSIQLQLRGYSNQPQHF. CDR3 DNA: TGTGCCAGCAGTTACTCGATTCAGCTGCAACTCAGGGGATATAGCAATCAGCCCCAGCATTTT. The gene calls are TRBV6-2 or TRBV6-3 and TRBJ1-5, with TRBD1 as a possible D gene (6 bases). From germline, CDR1 is MNHEY and CDR2 SVGEGT. This CDR3 is 21 amino acids long. V lost 0 bases and J 0 bases, leaving 24 bases between the germline ends.

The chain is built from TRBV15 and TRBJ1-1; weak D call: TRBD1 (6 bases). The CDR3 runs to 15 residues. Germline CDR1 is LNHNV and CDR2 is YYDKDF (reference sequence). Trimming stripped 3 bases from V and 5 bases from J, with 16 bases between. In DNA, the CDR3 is TGTGCCACCAGCAGGGGCCGGGGAGGGGGAACTGAAGCTTTCTTT. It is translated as CATSRGRGGGTEAFF.

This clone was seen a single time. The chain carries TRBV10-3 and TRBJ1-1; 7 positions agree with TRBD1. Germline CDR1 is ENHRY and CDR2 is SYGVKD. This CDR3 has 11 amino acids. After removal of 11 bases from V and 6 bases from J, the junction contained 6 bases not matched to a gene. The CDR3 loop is CAARQGPEAFF. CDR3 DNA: TGTGCCGCCCGACAGGGACCTGAAGCTTTCTTT.

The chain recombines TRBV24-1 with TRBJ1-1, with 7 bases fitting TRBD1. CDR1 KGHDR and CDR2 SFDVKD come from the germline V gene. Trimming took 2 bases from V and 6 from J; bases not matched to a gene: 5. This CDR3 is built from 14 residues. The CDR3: CATSDSGTVAEAFF. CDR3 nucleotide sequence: TGTGCCACCAGTGATTCCGGGACAGTCGCTGAAGCTTTCTTT.

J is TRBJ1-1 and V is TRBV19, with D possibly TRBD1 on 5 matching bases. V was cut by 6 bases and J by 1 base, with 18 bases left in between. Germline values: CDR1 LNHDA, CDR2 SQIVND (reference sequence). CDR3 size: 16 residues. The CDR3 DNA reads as TGTGCCAGTAGCAACAGGCCGTCCCCAGCGAACACTGAAGCTTTCTTT. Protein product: CASSNRPSPANTEAFF.

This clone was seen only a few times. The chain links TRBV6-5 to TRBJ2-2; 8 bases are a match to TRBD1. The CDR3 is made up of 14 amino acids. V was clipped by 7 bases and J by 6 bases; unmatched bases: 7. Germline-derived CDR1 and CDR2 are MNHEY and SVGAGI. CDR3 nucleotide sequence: TGTGCCAGCACCGAGACAGGGGAAGCCGGGGAGCTGTTTTTT. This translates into CASTETGEAGELFF.

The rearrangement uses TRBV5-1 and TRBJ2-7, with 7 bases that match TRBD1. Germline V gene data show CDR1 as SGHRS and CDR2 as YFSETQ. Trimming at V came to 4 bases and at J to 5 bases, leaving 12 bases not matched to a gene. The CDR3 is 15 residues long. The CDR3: CASSLDRVVGDEQYF. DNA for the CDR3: TGCGCCAGCAGCCTAGACAGGGTTGTTGGCGACGAGCAGTACTTC.

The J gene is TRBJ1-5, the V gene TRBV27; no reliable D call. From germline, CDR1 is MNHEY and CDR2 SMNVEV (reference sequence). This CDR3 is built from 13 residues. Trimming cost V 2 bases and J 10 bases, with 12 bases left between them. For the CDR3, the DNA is TGTGCCAGCAGTTTAACGGTTATCTATCCCCAGCATTTT. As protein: CASSLTVIYPQHF.

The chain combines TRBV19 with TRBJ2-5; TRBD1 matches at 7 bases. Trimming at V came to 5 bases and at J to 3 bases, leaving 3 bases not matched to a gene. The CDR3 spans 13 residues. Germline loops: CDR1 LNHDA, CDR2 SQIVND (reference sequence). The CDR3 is CASSSTGEETQYF. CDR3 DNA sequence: TGTGCCAGTAGTTCAACAGGGGAAGAGACCCAGTACTTC.